This paragraph reports one TCR beta chain. What it binds is unknown. The data derive from a study of blood T cells in healthy people across ages. General study results and limits: The unsorted PBMCs prevented any conclusive comparison of naive versus antigen-experienced cells. Naive T cell percentage and TCR beta diversity correlated strongly.

The use of a sample-barcoded 5' primer and a J-beta primer mix characterized a second PCR of roughly 7 to 11 cycles. In TCRdb, the 5' RACE reads were re-called with MiXCR into one record per CDR3 protein. The sample holds about 900,000 distinct CDR3 sequences, about 59% seen once. Deletions cut 5 bases from V and 0 bases from J, with 20 bases between. Per the germline V gene, CDR1 is LNHNV and CDR2 is YYDKDF (reference sequence). CDR3 length: 17 amino acids. The chain couples TRBV15 to TRBJ2-7, with TRBD2 as a possible D gene (6 bases). This clonotype was obtained from a man younger than 40 in good health. The sample consisted of blood. Here the CDR3 reads CATSLGIGGPLSYEQYF. In DNA form, the CDR3 reads TGTGCCACCAGCCTCGGTATCGGGGGACCCCTCTCCTACGAGCAGTACTTC.